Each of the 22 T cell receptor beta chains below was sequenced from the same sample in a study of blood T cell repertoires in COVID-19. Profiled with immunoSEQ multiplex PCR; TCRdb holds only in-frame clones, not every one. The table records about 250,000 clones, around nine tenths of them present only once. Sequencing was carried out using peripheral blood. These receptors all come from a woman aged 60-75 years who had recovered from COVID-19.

The CDR3 DNA is TGCGCCAGCAGCTTGGGGAGCTCAGCTAATGAAAAACTGTTTTTT. Protein sequence: CASSLGSSANEKLFF. The gene calls are TRBV5-1 and TRBJ1-4; no firm D call. CDR1 and CDR2 (germline): SGHRS, YFSETQ. Deletions cut 0 bases from V and 3 bases from J, with 9 bases between. The CDR3 covers 15 residues.

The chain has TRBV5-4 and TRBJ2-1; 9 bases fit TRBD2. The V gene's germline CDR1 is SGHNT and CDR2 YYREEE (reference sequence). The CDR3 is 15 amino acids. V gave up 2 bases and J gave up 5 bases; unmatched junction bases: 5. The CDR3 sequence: CASSLAGGIHNEQFF. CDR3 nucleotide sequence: TGTGCCAGCAGCTTAGCGGGGGGCATACACAATGAGCAGTTCTTC.

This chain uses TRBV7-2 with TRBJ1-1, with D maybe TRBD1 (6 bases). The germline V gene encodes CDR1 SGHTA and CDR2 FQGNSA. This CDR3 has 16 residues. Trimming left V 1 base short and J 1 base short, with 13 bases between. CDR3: CASSLGGGRTNTEAFF. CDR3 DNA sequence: TGTGCCAGCAGCTTAGGGGGGGGCAGGACGAACACTGAAGCTTTCTTT.

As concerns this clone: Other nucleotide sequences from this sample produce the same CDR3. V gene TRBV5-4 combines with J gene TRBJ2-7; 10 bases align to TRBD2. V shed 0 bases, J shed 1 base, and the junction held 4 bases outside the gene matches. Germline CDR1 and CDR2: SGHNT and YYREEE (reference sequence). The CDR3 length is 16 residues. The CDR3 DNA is TGTGCCAGCAGCTTGGGGGCTAGCGGGGGTTCCTACGAGCAGTACTTC. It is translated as CASSLGASGGSYEQYF.

The CDR3 protein is CASSPLAGGSTDTQYF. CDR3 DNA: TGCGCCAGCAGCCCGCTAGCGGGGGGGAGCACAGATACGCAGTATTTT. The chain couples TRBV4-3 to TRBJ2-3, with 12 positions matching TRBD2. Germline trimming cut 4 bases from V and 0 bases from J; bases unmatched to any gene: 2. The CDR3 loop spans 16 amino acids. Germline V CDR1 and CDR2: LGHNA, YSLEER.

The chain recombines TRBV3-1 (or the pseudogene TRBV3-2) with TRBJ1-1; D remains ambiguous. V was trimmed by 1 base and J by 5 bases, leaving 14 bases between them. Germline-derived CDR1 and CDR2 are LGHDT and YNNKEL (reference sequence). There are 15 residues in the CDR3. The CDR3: CASSQGQYPGTEAFF. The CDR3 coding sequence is TGTGCCAGCAGCCAAGGTCAGTACCCCGGGACTGAAGCTTTCTTT.

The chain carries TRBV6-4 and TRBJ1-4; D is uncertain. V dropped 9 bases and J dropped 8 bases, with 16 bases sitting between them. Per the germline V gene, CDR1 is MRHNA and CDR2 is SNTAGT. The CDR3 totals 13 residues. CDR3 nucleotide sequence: TGTGCCAGGGAAGACTCCGCTGCCGAAAAACTGTTTTTT. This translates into CAREDSAAEKLFF.

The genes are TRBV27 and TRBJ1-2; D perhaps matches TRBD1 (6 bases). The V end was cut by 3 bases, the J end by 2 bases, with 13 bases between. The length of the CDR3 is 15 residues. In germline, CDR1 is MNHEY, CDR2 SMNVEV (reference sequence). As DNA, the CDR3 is TGTGCCAGCAGTTTGAGGAGAGGGGGAAACTATGGCTACACCTTC. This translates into CASSLRRGGNYGYTF.

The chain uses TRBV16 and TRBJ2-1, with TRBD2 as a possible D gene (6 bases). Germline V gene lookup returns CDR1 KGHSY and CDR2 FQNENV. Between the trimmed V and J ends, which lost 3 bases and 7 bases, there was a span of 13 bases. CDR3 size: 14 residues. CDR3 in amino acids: CASSHWQGRNEQFF. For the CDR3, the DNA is TGTGCCAGCAGCCATTGGCAAGGGAGGAATGAGCAGTTCTTC.

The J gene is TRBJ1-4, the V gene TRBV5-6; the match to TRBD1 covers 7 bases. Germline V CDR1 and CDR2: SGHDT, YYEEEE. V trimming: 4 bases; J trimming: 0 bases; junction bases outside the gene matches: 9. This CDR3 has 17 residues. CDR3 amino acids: CASSITGQSPTNEKLFF. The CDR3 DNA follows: TGTGCCAGCAGCATAACGGGACAGTCGCCAACTAATGAAAAACTGTTTTTT. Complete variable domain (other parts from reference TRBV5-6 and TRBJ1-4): DAGVTQSPTHLIKTRGQQVTLRCSPKSGHDTVSWYQQALGQGPQFIFQYYEEEERQRGNFPDRFSGHQFPNYSSELNVNALLLGDSALYLCASSITGQSPTNEKLFFGSGTQLSVL.

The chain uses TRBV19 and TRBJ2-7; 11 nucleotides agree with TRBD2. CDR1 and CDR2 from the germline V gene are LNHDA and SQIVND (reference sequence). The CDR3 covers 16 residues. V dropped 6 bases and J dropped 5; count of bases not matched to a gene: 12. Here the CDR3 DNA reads TGTGCCAGTAGCAAAATTTTAGCGGGGGGGCGGGACGAGCAGTACTTC. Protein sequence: CASSKILAGGRDEQYF.

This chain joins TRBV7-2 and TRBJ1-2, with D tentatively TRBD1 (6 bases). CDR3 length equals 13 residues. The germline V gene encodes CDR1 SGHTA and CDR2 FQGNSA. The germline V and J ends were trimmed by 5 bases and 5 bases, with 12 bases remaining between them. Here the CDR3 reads CASSGPGVYGYTF. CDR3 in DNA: TGTGCCAGCAGCGGGCCAGGGGTATATGGCTACACCTTC.

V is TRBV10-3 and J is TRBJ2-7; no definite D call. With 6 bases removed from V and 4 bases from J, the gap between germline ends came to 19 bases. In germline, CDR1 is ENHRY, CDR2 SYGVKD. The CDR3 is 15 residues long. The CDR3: CAISKGSRLTYEQYF. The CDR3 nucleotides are TGTGCCATCAGCAAAGGAAGCAGACTTACGTACGAGCAGTACTTC.

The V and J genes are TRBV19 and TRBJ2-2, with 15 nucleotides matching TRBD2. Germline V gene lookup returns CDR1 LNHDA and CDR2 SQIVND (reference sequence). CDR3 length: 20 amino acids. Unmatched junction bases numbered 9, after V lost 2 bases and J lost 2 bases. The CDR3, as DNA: TGTGCCAGTAGTATAAGGAGGGGACTAGCGGGGGGACTCAACACCGGGGAGCTGTTTTTT. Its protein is CASSIRRGLAGGLNTGELFF.

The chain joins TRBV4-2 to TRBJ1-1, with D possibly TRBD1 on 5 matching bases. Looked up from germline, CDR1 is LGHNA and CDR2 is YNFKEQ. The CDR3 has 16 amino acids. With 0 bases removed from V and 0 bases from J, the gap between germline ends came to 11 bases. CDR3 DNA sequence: TGTGCCAGCAGCCAAGATTCAGGGATGATGAACACTGAAGCTTTCTTT. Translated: CASSQDSGMMNTEAFF.

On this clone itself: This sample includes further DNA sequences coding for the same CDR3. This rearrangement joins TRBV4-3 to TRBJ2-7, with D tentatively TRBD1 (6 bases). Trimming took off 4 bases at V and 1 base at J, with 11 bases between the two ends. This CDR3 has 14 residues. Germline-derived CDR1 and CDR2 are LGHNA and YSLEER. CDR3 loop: CASSLNRVSYEQYF. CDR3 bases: TGCGCCAGCAGCCTCAACAGGGTTTCCTACGAGCAGTACTTC.

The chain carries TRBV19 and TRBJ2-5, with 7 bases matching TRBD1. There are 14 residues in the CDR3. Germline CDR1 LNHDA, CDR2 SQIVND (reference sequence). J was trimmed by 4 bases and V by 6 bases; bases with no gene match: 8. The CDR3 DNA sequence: TGTGCCAGTAGCAAGACAGGGAATCGAGAGACCCAGTACTTC. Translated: CASSKTGNRETQYF.

The CDR3 coding sequence is TGTGCCAGCAGCTGGGCCGGCAATCAGCCCCAGCATTTT. Translation: CASSWAGNQPQHF. The rearrangement uses TRBV5-4 and TRBJ1-5; D gene uncertain. The ends were cut back, 3 bases at V and 2 bases at J, with 6 bases in the middle. This CDR3 spans 13 amino acids. Germline values: CDR1 SGHNT, CDR2 YYREEE (reference sequence).

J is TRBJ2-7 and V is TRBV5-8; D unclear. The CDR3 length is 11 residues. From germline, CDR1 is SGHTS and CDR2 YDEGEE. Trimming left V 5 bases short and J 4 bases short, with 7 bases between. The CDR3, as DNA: TGTGCCAGCAGAATTATTTACGAGCAGTACTTC. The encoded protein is CASRIIYEQYF.

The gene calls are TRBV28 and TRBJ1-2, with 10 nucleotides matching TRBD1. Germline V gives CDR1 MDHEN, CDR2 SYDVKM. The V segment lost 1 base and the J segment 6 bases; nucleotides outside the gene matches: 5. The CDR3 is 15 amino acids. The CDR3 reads CASSLFRQGAHGYTF. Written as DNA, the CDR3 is TGTGCCAGCAGTTTATTCCGACAGGGGGCTCATGGCTACACCTTC.

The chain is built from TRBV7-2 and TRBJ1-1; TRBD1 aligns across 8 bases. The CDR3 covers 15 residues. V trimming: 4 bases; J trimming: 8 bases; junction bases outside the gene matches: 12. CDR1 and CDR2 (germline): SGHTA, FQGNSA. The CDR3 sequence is CASSSDYLGQGEAFF. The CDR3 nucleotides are TGTGCCAGCAGCTCCGATTACCTTGGACAGGGAGAAGCTTTCTTT.

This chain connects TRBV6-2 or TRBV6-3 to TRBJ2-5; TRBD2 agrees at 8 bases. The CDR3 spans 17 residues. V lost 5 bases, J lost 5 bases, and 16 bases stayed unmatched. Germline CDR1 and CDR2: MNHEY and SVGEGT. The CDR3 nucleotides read TGTGCCAGCAGTAGACGAGGCGGGGGGTACAGAGAGGAGACCCAGTACTTC. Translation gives CASSRRGGGYREETQYF.